This record concerns one TCR beta chain sequence. V dropped 7 bases and J dropped 5 bases, with 8 bases sitting between them. CDR3 size: 12 residues. Germline values: CDR1 SGHNT, CDR2 YENEEA. This entry belongs to a study of blood T cell repertoires in COVID-19. The method was immunoSEQ multiplex PCR; TCRdb's version includes in-frame clones alone and lacks a portion of them. The sample lists under 350,000 clones, more than 85% occurring once. Sequenced input: peripheral blood. This receptor was identified in a middle-aged man with acute or convalescent COVID-19. This chain joins TRBV11-3 and TRBJ2-2, with a tentative D call TRBD1 (5 bases). The chain's CDR3 is CASTSGTGELFF. The DNA for the CDR3 is TGTGCCAGCACGTCAGGGACCGGGGAGCTGTTTTTT.